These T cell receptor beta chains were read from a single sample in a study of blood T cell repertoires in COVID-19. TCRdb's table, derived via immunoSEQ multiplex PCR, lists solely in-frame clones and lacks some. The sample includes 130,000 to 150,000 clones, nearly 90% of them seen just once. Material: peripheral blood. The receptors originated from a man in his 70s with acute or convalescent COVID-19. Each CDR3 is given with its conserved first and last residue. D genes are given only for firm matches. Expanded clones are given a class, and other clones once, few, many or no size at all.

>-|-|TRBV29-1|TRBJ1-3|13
CSVAGSSGNTIYF
TGCAGCGTTGCGGGGAGCTCTGGAAACACCATATATTTT
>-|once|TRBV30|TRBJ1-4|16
CAWRGGGGTVREKLFF
TGTGCCTGGAGAGGAGGCGGGGGAACAGTTAGGGAAAAACTGTTTTTT
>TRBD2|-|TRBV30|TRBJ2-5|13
CAWDRTSGLTQYF
TGTGCCTGGGACCGGACTAGCGGACTCACCCAGTACTTC
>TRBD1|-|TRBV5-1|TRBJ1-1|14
CASSSGQGGTEAFF
TGCGCCAGCAGCTCTGGACAGGGTGGAACTGAAGCTTTCTTT
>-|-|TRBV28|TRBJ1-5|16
CASSFQAGDTMQPQHF
TGTGCCAGCAGTTTTCAGGCAGGGGATACTATGCAGCCCCAGCATTTT
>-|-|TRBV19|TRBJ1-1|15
CASSVTPSGNTEAFF
TGTGCCAGTAGTGTGACCCCATCAGGGAACACTGAAGCTTTCTTT
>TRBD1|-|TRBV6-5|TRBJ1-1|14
CASTRDRGNTEAFF
TGTGCCAGCACCCGGGACAGGGGGAACACTGAAGCTTTCTTT
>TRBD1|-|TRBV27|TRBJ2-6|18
CASSLLGQGSSGANVLTF
TGTGCCAGCAGTTTACTGGGACAGGGGTCCTCTGGGGCCAACGTCCTGACTTTC
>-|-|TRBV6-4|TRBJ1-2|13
CASSLPVNYGYTF
TGTGCCAGCAGCCTGCCGGTTAACTATGGCTACACCTTC
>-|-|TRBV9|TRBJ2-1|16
CASSVGGQSVYNEQFF
TGTGCCAGCAGCGTAGGGGGCCAATCAGTCTACAATGAGCAGTTCTTC
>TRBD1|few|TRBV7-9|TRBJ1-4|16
CASSFNPPGGREKLFF
TGTGCCAGCAGCTTCAACCCCCCAGGGGGACGGGAAAAACTGTTTTTT
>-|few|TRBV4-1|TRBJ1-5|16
CASSRGTEASNQPQHF
TGCGCCAGCAGCCGTGGGACTGAAGCTAGCAATCAGCCCCAGCATTTT
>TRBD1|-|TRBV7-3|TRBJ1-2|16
CASSPVTGEGLDGYTF
TGTGCCAGCAGCCCTGTAACAGGGGAAGGGTTAGATGGCTACACCTTC
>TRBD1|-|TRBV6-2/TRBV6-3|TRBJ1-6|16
CASSYSGQGWSSPLHF
TGTGCCAGCAGTTATTCGGGACAGGGGTGGAGTTCACCCCTCCACTTT
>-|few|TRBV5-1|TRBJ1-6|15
CASSLGESGGSPLHF
TGCGCCAGCAGCTTGGGGGAGTCTGGCGGTTCACCCCTCCACTTT
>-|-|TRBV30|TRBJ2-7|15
CAWSGGGAWSYEQYF
TGTGCCTGGAGCGGAGGGGGGGCATGGTCCTACGAGCAGTACTTC
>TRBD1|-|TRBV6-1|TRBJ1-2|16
CASSEVPSQGTYGYTF
TGTGCCAGCAGTGAAGTACCTTCACAGGGGACTTATGGCTACACCTTC
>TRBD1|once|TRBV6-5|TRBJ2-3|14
CASSRDRSTDTQYF
TGTGCCAGCAGTCGGGACAGAAGCACAGATACGCAGTATTTT
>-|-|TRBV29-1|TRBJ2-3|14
CSVSSGDGTDTQYF
TGCAGCGTTTCAAGCGGAGACGGCACAGATACGCAGTATTTT
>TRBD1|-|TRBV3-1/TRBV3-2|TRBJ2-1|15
CASSQDLGDRGEQFF
TGTGCCAGCAGCCAAGATCTCGGGGACAGGGGGGAGCAGTTCTTC
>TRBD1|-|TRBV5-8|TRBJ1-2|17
CASSLGTLETGDYGYTF
TGTGCCAGCAGCTTGGGCACTTTGGAGACAGGGGATTATGGCTACACCTTC
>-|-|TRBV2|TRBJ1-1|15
CASSEQGGMNTEAFF
TGTGCCAGCAGTGAACAGGGTGGTATGAACACTGAAGCTTTCTTT
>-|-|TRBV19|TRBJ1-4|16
CASSSIGSATNEKLFF
TGTGCCAGTAGCTCCATTGGGAGTGCAACTAATGAAAAACTGTTTTTT
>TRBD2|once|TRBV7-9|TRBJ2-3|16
CASSTGLAASTDTQYF
TGTGCCAGCAGCACAGGACTAGCAGCTAGCACAGATACGCAGTATTTT
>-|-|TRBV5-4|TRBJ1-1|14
CASSSKSLNTEAFF
TGTGCCAGCAGCTCCAAGAGTTTGAACACTGAAGCTTTCTTT
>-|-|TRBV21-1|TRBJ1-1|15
CASSIRGQPNTEAFF
TGTGCCAGCAGCATTCGAGGACAGCCAAACACTGAAGCTTTCTTT
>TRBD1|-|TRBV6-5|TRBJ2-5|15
CASSSRDRGEVTQYF
TGTGCCAGCAGCTCCCGGGACAGGGGGGAGGTGACCCAGTACTTC
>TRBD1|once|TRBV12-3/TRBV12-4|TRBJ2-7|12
CASRPTGGEQYF
TGTGCCAGCAGGCCGACAGGGGGCGAGCAGTACTTC
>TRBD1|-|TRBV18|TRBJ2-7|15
CASSMDRGEGYEQYF
TGTGCCAGCTCAATGGACAGGGGAGAGGGCTACGAGCAGTACTTC
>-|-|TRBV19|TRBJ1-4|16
CARIQGIMWANEKLFF
TGTGCCAGGATACAGGGAATCATGTGGGCTAATGAAAAACTGTTTTTT
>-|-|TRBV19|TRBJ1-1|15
CASMAGAWGNTEAFF
TGTGCCAGTATGGCAGGGGCCTGGGGGAACACTGAAGCTTTCTTT
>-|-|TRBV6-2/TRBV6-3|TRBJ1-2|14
CASSYSSTAGGYTF
TGTGCCAGCAGTTACTCGAGTACGGCCGGGGGCTACACCTTC
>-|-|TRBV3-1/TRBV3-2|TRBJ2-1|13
CASSQISINEQFF
TGTGCCAGCAGCCAGATTAGCATCAATGAGCAGTTCTTC